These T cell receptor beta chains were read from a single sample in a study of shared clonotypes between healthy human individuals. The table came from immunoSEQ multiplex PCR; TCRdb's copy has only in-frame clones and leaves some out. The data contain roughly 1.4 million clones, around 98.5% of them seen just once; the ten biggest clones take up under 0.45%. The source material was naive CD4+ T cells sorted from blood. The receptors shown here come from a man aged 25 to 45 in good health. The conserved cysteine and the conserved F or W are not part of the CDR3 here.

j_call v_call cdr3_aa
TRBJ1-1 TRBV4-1 ASSQEAGMNTEAF
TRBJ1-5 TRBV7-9 ASSAGRTKQPQH
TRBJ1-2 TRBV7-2 ASSLDWPGDVDGYT
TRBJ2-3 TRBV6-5 ASTNSGGSTDTQY
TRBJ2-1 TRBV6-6 ASSYGLAGPYNEQF
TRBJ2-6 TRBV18 ASSPLKASGANVLT
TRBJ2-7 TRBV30 AWSKGAGEQY
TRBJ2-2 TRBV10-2 ASSELGLAGGRVGELF
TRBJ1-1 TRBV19 ASRLFPGPLNTEAF
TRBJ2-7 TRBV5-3 ARSFSGRAPYEQY
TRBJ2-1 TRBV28 ASSLVVAGDNEQF
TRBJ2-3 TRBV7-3 ASSASTDTQY
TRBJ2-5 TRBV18 ASSPLGPGGLETQY
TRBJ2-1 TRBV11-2 ASSLASVTYNEQF
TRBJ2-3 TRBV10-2 ASSEGTVAGWVPQY
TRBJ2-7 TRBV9 ASSVDGPSYEQY
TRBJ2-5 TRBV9 ASSVTSGGETQY
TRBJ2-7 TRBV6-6 ASSYLMGQYEQY
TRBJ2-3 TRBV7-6 AGTATGHTQY
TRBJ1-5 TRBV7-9 ASSEGNQPQH
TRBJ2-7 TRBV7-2 ASSWTSGQGNSYEQY
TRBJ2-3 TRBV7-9 ASSSRGVGDTQY
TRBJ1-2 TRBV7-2 ASSSAQGLRGYGYT
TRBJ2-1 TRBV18 ASSPSTSGNYNEQF
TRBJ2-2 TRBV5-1 ASSPSFLAGEGGELF
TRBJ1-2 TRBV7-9 ASSPRGEGDDGYT
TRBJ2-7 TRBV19 ASTQGGGEQY
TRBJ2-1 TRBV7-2 ASSLAASSYNEQF
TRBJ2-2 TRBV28 ASSLAQNTGELF
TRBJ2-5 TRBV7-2 ASSSVAGTGETQY
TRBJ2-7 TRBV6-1 ASSEAAGAYEQY
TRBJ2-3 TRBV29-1 SVLARDTQY
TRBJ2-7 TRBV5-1 ASSLTGTGWYEQY
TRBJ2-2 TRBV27 ASRHYLGLAGAGELF
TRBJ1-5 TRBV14 ASSQDLDQPQH
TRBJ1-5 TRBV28 ASSSDSNQPQH
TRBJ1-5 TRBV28 ASTDNQPQH
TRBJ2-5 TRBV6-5 ASKTGVETQY
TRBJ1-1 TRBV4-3 ASGTPTEAF
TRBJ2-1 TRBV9 ASSVTGNYNEQF
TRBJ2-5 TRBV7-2 ASSAKRLAGVETQY
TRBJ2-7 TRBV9 ASSVEEREGDEQY
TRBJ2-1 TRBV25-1 ASSQTSGTWQF
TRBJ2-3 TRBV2 ASSELQGVGDTQY
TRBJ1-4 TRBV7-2 ASSSETAGRNEKLF
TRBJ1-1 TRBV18 ASSPPPTPVEAF
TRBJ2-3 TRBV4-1 ASSRVTSGSLKDTQY
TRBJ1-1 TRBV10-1 ASSPPGEYTEAF
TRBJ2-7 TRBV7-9 ASSRDGNGEQY
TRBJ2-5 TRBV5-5 ASSKIPGGETQY
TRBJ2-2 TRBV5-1 ASSSSGNRNTGELF
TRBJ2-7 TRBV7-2 ASSLLGGRYEQY